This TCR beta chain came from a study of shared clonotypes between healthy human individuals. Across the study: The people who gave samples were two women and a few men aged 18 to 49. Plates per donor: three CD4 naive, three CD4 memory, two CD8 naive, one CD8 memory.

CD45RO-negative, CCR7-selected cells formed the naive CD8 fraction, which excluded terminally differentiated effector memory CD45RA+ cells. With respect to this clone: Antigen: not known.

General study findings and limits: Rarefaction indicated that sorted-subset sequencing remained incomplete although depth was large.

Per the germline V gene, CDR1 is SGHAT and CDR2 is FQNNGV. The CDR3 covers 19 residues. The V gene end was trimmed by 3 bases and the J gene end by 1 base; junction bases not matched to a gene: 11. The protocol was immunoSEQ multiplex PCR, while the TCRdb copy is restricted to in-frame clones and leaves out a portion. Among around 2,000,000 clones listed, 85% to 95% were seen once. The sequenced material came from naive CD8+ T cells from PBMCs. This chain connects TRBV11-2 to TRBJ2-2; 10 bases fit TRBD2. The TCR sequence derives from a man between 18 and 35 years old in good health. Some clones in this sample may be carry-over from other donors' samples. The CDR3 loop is CASSFDSRTSGLNTGELFF. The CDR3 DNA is TGTGCCAGCAGCTTTGACTCCCGGACTAGCGGTTTGAACACCGGGGAGCTGTTTTTT. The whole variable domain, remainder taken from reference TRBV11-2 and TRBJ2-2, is EAGVAQSPRYKIIEKRQSVAFWCNPISGHATLYWYQQILGQGPKLLIQFQNNGVVDDSQLPKDRFSAERLKGVDSTLKIQPAKLEDSAVYLCASSFDSRTSGLNTGELFFGEGSRLTVL.